This T cell receptor (beta chain) appears in the sequencing data of a study of CD8 T cells in ankylosing spondylitis. Study findings and constraints: Previously reported in reactive arthritis synovial fluid and blood were some of the motif variants. Those disease-linked clones were CD8+; they were also relatively rare in peripheral blood. Significant enrichment of disease-linked clones was reported in matched ankylosing spondylitis synovial fluid. Typical of ankylosing spondylitis blood, it appeared, was a TCR beta motif of eight highly homologous variants.

This clonotype was detected only a few times. The antigen remains undetermined. By quantitative 5'-RACE with molecular barcodes, the TCR beta libraries were made. Each CDR3 protein gets one entry after TCRdb re-called the 5' RACE reads with MiXCR. The sample holds over 450,000 distinct CDR3 sequences, 9.5% to 15% seen once. Germline V gene data show CDR1 as SEHNR and CDR2 as FQNEAQ (reference sequence). Trimming shortened V by 1 base and J by 0 bases, and 4 bases separated the two germline ends. CDR3 length: 15 amino acids. This TCR was recovered from a male donor with ankylosing spondylitis. This chain uses TRBV7-9 with TRBJ1-6; D uncertain. The specimen sequenced was blood, either unsorted or a sorted T cell fraction (not recorded which). The chain's CDR3 is CASSLVGSYNSPLHF. In nucleotides, the CDR3 is TGTGCCAGCAGCTTAGTAGGCTCCTATAATTCACCCCTCCACTTT.